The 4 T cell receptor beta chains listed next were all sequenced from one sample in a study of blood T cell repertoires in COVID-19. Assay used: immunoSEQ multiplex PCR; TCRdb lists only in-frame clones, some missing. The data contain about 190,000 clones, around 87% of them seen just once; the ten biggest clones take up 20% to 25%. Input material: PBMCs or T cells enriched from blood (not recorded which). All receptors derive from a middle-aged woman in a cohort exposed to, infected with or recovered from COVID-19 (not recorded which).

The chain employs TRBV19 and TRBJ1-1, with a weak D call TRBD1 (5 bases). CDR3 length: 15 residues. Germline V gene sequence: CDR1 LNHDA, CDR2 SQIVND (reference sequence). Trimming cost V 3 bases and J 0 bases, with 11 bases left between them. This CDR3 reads CASSIHTGMNTEAFF. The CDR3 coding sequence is TGTGCCAGTAGTATTCACACAGGAATGAACACTGAAGCTTTCTTT.

CDR3 sequence: CASRYREKLFF. The DNA of the CDR3 is TGTGCCAGCAGATACAGAGAAAAACTGTTTTTT. The J gene is TRBJ1-4, the V gene TRBV11-2; D not certain. Trimming removed 6 bases from V and 8 bases from J, with 7 bases in between. Looked up from germline, CDR1 is SGHAT and CDR2 is FQNNGV. This CDR3 region has 11 residues.

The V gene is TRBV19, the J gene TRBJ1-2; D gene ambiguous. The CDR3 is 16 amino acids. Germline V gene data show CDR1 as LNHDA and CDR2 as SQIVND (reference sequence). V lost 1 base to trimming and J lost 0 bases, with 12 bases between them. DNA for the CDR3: TGTGCCAGTAGTATAGTAGTCGAGGGAGCTAACTATGGCTACACCTTC. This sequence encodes CASSIVVEGANYGYTF.

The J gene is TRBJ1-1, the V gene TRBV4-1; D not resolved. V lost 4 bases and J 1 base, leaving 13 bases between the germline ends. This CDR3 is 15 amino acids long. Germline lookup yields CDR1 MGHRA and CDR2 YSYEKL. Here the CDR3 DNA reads TGCGCCAGCAGCCCCATCCCCGGAGAGAACACTGAAGCTTTCTTT. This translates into CASSPIPGENTEAFF.